This T cell receptor (beta chain) stems from a study of blood T cell repertoires in COVID-19. At the level of the study: The origin of the acute and convalescent COVID-19 samples was the United States, Italy and Spain. The cDNA or gDNA used as material had been derived from T cells, B-cell-depleted T cells, or PBMCs.

Source study methods: Amplification of reference gene primers provided the estimated nucleated cell counts. Repertoires were generated with immunoSEQ multiplex PCR, while TCRdb's copy carries only in-frame clones and drops some. The DNA was the basis for D and trimming; V, J and clone size are from that table. The sample consists of about 74,000 clones, 75% to 85% of them appearing once. CDR1 and CDR2 from the germline V gene are SGHDT and YYEEEE. V gave up 5 bases and J gave up 0 bases, with 11 bases separating them. This CDR3 spans 14 amino acids. The clonotype was recovered from an elderly man with acute or convalescent COVID-19. Sequencing input: peripheral blood. The rearrangement links TRBV5-6 to TRBJ1-1; D gene uncertain. This chain's CDR3 is CASRPQQLNTEAFF. CDR3 nucleotides: TGTGCCAGCAGGCCCCAACAGTTGAACACTGAAGCTTTCTTT. The variable domain in full, completed from reference TRBV5-6 and TRBJ1-1, reads DAGVTQSPTHLIKTRGQQVTLRCSPKSGHDTVSWYQQALGQGPQFIFQYYEEEERQRGNFPDRFSGHQFPNYSSELNVNALLLGDSALYLCASRPQQLNTEAFFGQGTRLTVV.